The rows below give T cell receptor beta chains drawn from one sample of a study of beta chain features in type 1 diabetes. This table comes from immunoSEQ multiplex PCR, and its TCRdb copy is limited to in-frame clones, with some not included. This table has 250,000 to 300,000 clones, about 23% appearing once. Sequenced material: naive CD4+ T cells from blood. These receptors all stem from a woman in her thirties with type 1 diabetes. Both conserved end residues are trimmed from each CDR3. The order of the fields is CDR3 protein, clone size, J gene, CDR3 length, V gene. Rows may omit the clone size; those that give it use once, few, many or a size class.

CDR3: ASSLQGNADTQY
size: few
J: TRBJ2-3
length: 12
V: TRBV7-9

CDR3: ATREPGLDDEQF
size: few
J: TRBJ2-1
length: 12
V: TRBV10-3

CDR3: ASSFGGSGANVLT
size: -
J: TRBJ2-6
length: 13
V: TRBV7-9

CDR3: ASSLLWEGTDTQY
size: -
J: TRBJ2-3
length: 13
V: TRBV4-1

CDR3: ASSSGQGGNQPQH
size: -
J: TRBJ1-5
length: 13
V: TRBV28

CDR3: ASSYRGTDTQY
size: few
J: TRBJ2-3
length: 11
V: TRBV5-1

CDR3: ATSRVVYTNYGYT
size: few
J: TRBJ1-2
length: 13
V: TRBV15

CDR3: ATRNRSGGYEQY
size: few
J: TRBJ2-7
length: 12
V: TRBV15

CDR3: SVIHRGMSTEAF
size: few
J: TRBJ1-1
length: 12
V: TRBV29-1

CDR3: ASRGTEMNTEAF
size: -
J: TRBJ1-1
length: 12
V: TRBV6-5

CDR3: ASSIRQGTGYGYT
size: few
J: TRBJ1-2
length: 13
V: TRBV19

CDR3: AWGYLGQGAKAF
size: -
J: TRBJ1-1
length: 12
V: TRBV30

CDR3: ASSPVAANTEAF
size: few
J: TRBJ1-1
length: 12
V: TRBV5-1

CDR3: ASSQDPSTSGSGNEQF
size: -
J: TRBJ2-1
length: 16
V: TRBV4-2

CDR3: ASSSLQGWGEKLF
size: -
J: TRBJ1-4
length: 13
V: TRBV27

CDR3: ASSERGTVLADTQY
size: -
J: TRBJ2-3
length: 14
V: TRBV6-1

CDR3: SVRTGGEQY
size: few
J: TRBJ2-7
length: 9
V: TRBV29-1

CDR3: ASSSGGDTQY
size: -
J: TRBJ2-3
length: 10
V: TRBV7-3

CDR3: ASRSGGRAHEQY
size: few
J: TRBJ2-7
length: 12
V: TRBV6-5

CDR3: ASSIQGATQPQH
size: -
J: TRBJ1-5
length: 12
V: TRBV19

CDR3: ASSPRSGQETQY
size: few
J: TRBJ2-5
length: 12
V: TRBV18

CDR3: ASSFRWDRGFYEQY
size: few
J: TRBJ2-7
length: 14
V: TRBV7-8

CDR3: ASSLAAAGGRRDYGYT
size: -
J: TRBJ1-2
length: 16
V: TRBV7-9

CDR3: ACPRGLLYNEQF
size: -
J: TRBJ2-1
length: 12
V: TRBV30

CDR3: ASSFGTLSYNEQF
size: -
J: TRBJ2-1
length: 13
V: TRBV5-1